This T cell receptor beta chain is drawn from a study of cytomegalovirus exposure and HLA in healthy donors. Study observations and caveats: The authors considered a cluster of highly shared sequence variants likely to be a sequencing artifact. A missense variant in DCLRE1C was later tied to TCR beta V- and J-gene trimming. With DRB1 most and HLA-C fewest, TCR association rates differed between HLA loci in a later analysis.

With 60 Vbeta and 13 Jbeta primers, the PCR was carried out. Sequencing used immunoSEQ multiplex PCR; TCRdb keeps in-frame clones, though not all of them. The repertoire holds over 70,000 clones, with more than 70% as singletons. Of note for this clone: Its antigen is not identified.

Trimming cost V 10 bases and J 1 base; bases outside gene matches: 6. Germline V gives CDR1 MNHNY, CDR2 SVGAGI (reference sequence). The length of the CDR3 is 13 residues. Sequenced: PBMCs. The V and J genes are TRBV6-6 and TRBJ1-1; TRBD1 agrees at 7 bases. This receptor was taken from a man aged 25 to 40 in good health and CMV-seronegative. The CDR3 protein is CATRGQPNTEAFF. The DNA of the CDR3 is TGTGCCACCAGGGGACAGCCGAACACTGAAGCTTTCTTT.